This is a list of T cell receptor beta chains from one sample in a study of T-cell memory formation after mild COVID-19. TCRdb called the 5' RACE reads again in MiXCR, with one record for every CDR3 protein. The sample has 560,000 or so distinct CDR3 sequences, 15% to 20% seen once. Sample: PBMCs or a T cell subset sorted from them (not recorded which). The receptors were sampled from an adult woman who had mild COVID-19 (a few samples of this study predate the infection). Cell type and time point are not known. Each CDR3 is given with its conserved first and last residue. D genes are given only for firm matches. Not all rows give a size; the values are once, few, many and, for expanded clones, a class.

13	TRBV6-2/TRBV6-3	TRBJ2-1	.	few	TGTGCCAGCAGCCCCGGGGAAGCCACTGAGCAGTTCTTC	CASSPGEATEQFF
16	TRBV11-1	TRBJ1-1	.	.	TGTGCCAGCAGCTTGCGCTCCTCAGGGATGAACACTGAAGCTTTCTTT	CASSLRSSGMNTEAFF
15	TRBV19	TRBJ2-7	TRBD1	.	TGTGCCAGTAGTTTCGGGACAGGGGGCTTATACGAGCAGTACTTC	CASSFGTGGLYEQYF
14	TRBV27	TRBJ1-6	.	few	TGTGCCAGCAGTTTATCCCTGGGCGATTCACCCCTCCACTTT	CASSLSLGDSPLHF
15	TRBV9	TRBJ2-1	.	few	TGTGCCAGCAGTCTAGAGAGATTCCCCTACAATGAGCAGTTCTTC	CASSLERFPYNEQFF
15	TRBV7-2	TRBJ2-5	TRBD2	.	TGTGCCAGCAGCTTGACTAGCGGGAGGCGGGAGACCCAGTACTTC	CASSLTSGRRETQYF
15	TRBV29-1	TRBJ2-7	TRBD2	few	TGCAGCGTTCGTACCGGGACTAGCGGGAGCTACGAGCAGTACTTC	CSVRTGTSGSYEQYF
21	TRBV6-2/TRBV6-3	TRBJ2-2	TRBD2	few	TGTGCCAGCAGATCCCCCCCGGGACTAGCGGGAGGGCCGGCGAACACCGGGGAGCTGTTTTTT	CASRSPPGLAGGPANTGELFF
15	TRBV7-8	TRBJ2-5	.	few	TGTGCCAGCAGCTTACAGTTGGGGCTGGGGGAGACCCAGTACTTC	CASSLQLGLGETQYF
17	TRBV20-1	TRBJ2-7	TRBD2	.	TGCAGTGCTAGAGATTGGACTAGCGGGGGGAAGATCCAAGAGCAGTACTTC	CSARDWTSGGKIQEQYF
13	TRBV12-3/TRBV12-4	TRBJ2-7	.	.	TGTGCCAGCAGTTTCTCGGAGAGGGACGAGCAGTACTTC	CASSFSERDEQYF
11	TRBV7-2	TRBJ2-7	TRBD2	.	TGTGCCAGCAGCTTAGAGCGGGGGCAGTACTTC	CASSLERGQYF
14	TRBV29-1	TRBJ2-7	.	.	TGCAGCGCCATACGAATAACAGGGAGCTACGAGCAGTACTTC	CSAIRITGSYEQYF
18	TRBV12-5	TRBJ2-1	.	.	TGTGCTAGTGGTTTGACCGAACTAGCCTCAGGCTCCTACAATGAGCAGTTCTTC	CASGLTELASGSYNEQFF
15	TRBV7-9	TRBJ2-7	TRBD1	few	TGTGCCAGCAGCTACCCTTTCAGGGGGCAGTACGAGCAGTACTTC	CASSYPFRGQYEQYF
13	TRBV6-6	TRBJ2-2	TRBD1	few	TGTGCCAGTGGGACAGGGTTTTCCGGGGAGCTGTTTTTT	CASGTGFSGELFF
14	TRBV20-1	TRBJ2-3	.	.	TGCAGTGCTAGAGTTGGTAGTGGGACAGATACGCAGTATTTT	CSARVGSGTDTQYF
15	TRBV18	TRBJ1-1	.	few	TGTGCCAGCTCACCGCTCGGACAGATGAACACTGAAGCTTTCTTT	CASSPLGQMNTEAFF
15	TRBV5-5	TRBJ2-1	TRBD1	few	TGTGCCAGCAGCTTGGCACCGGGACAGGGGTCCGAGCAGTTCTTC	CASSLAPGQGSEQFF
14	TRBV7-9	TRBJ2-5	.	few	TGTGCCAGCAGCTTAGACCCAGGGGTCGAGACCCAGTACTTC	CASSLDPGVETQYF
15	TRBV12-3/TRBV12-4	TRBJ2-1	.	.	TGTGCCAGCAGTTTAAAGCCCAGCTCCTACAATGAGCAGTTCTTC	CASSLKPSSYNEQFF